Following are 17 T cell receptor beta chains from one sample sequenced in a study of blood T cells in healthy people across ages. The use of a sample-barcoded 5' primer and a J-beta primer mix characterized a second PCR of roughly 6 to 11 cycles. MiXCR was run by TCRdb on the 5' RACE reads, yielding one entry per CDR3 protein. The profile shows some 1.1 million distinct CDR3 sequences, under 40% of them singletons. Specimen: blood. These receptors came from a man aged 18 to 35 in good health.

About this clonotype itself: A read error is possible here, since a much larger clone lies one base away. The chain employs TRBV7-2 and TRBJ2-3; D gene ambiguous. This CDR3 contains 13 residues. Trimming took off 5 bases at V and 4 bases at J, with 10 bases between the two ends. Germline values: CDR1 SGHTA, CDR2 FQGNSA. CDR3 amino acids: CASSVTEADTQYF. DNA for the CDR3: TGTGCCAGCAGCGTTACAGAGGCAGATACGCAGTATTTT.

In this sample, this clonotype turned up a few times. This chain uses TRBV7-9 with TRBJ2-5; weak D call: TRBD1 (6 bases). Trimming took 6 bases from V and 2 from J, leaving 13 bases between them. CDR1 is SEHNR, CDR2 FQNEAQ, per germline (reference sequence). CDR3 length equals 14 residues. The CDR3 bases are TGTGCCAGCAGATTACAGGGAGTTCAAGAGACCCAGTACTTC. Protein product: CASRLQGVQETQYF. Variable domain in full (rest from reference TRBV7-9 and TRBJ2-5): DTGVSQNPRHKITKRGQNVTFRCDPISEHNRLYWYRQTLGQGPEFLTYFQNEAQLEKSRLLSDRFSAERPKGSFSTLEIQRTEQGDSAMYLCASRLQGVQETQYFGPGTRLLVL.

The chain recombines TRBV5-5 with TRBJ2-2; no clear D gene. Trimming took off 4 bases at V and 1 base at J, with 11 bases between the two ends. The CDR3 is made up of 15 amino acids. Germline CDR1 reads SGHKS; CDR2 reads YYEKEE (reference sequence). The chain's CDR3 is CASSPDLLNTGELFF. The CDR3 region has the DNA TGTGCCAGCAGCCCCGACCTACTGAACACCGGGGAGCTGTTTTTT.

This clonotype has only a few counts. The rearrangement uses TRBV2 and TRBJ2-1; D uncertain. The germline V gene has CDR1 SNHLY and CDR2 FYNNEI. This CDR3 is 13 amino acids long. With 4 bases removed from V and 4 bases from J, the gap between germline ends came to 8 bases. CDR3 bases: TGTGCCAGCAGTGGTAGCACATACAATGAGCAGTTCTTC. Its protein is CASSGSTYNEQFF.

This clonotype came up a few times. V gene TRBV5-1 combines with J gene TRBJ1-2; 8 bases align to TRBD1. The CDR3 length is 14 residues. Germline V CDR1 and CDR2: SGHRS, YFSETQ. Germline trimming cut 3 bases from V and 6 bases from J; bases unmatched to any gene: 7. The CDR3 bases are TGCGCCAGCAGCTCGAAAGACAGGGGAGATGGCTACACCTTC. Its protein is CASSSKDRGDGYTF.

This rearrangement joins TRBV12-3 or TRBV12-4 to TRBJ2-3; D tentatively reads TRBD1 or TRBD2 (5 bases each). The CDR3 runs to 16 residues. The V and J ends lost 6 bases and 0 bases respectively, with 16 bases between them. The CDR3 nucleotides read TGTGCCAGCAGCCCTCGGGACGGCCCTAGCACAGATACGCAGTATTTT. Protein sequence: CASSPRDGPSTDTQYF.

This clonotype has a handful of counts. This rearrangement joins TRBV2 to TRBJ1-4; D gene ambiguous. The CDR3 sequence is 14 residues long. Trimming shortened V by 3 bases and J by 8 bases, and 13 bases separated the two germline ends. Germline CDR1 is SNHLY and CDR2 is FYNNEI. The CDR3 loop reads CASSDRPYREKLFF. CDR3 bases: TGTGCCAGCAGTGACCGTCCTTATAGGGAAAAACTGTTTTTT. Based on the CDR3 plus reference TRBV2 and TRBJ1-4, the full variable domain is EPEVTQTPSHQVTQMGQEVILRCVPISNHLYFYWYRQILGQKVEFLVSFYNNEISEKSEIFDDQFSVERPDGSNFTLKIRSTKLEDSAMYFCASSDRPYREKLFFGSGTQLSVL.

This clonotype was counted a few times. This sequence joins TRBV5-5 and TRBJ2-3; TRBD1 matches at 7 bases. Per germline, CDR1 SGHKS and CDR2 YYEKEE (reference sequence). CDR3 length: 18 residues. After removal of 4 bases from V and 0 bases from J, the junction contained 14 bases not matched to a gene. DNA of the CDR3: TGTGCCAGCAGCCTGCTGTGGGACAGCCCCAAGAGCACAGATACGCAGTATTTT. Its protein is CASSLLWDSPKSTDTQYF.

V is TRBV29-1 and J is TRBJ2-1, with 12 bases aligning to TRBD2. CDR1 and CDR2 from the germline V gene are SQVTM and ANQGSEA. This CDR3 has 15 residues. V gave up 6 bases and J gave up 6 bases; unmatched junction bases: 9. The CDR3 region has the DNA TGCAGCGTACGACCGACTAGCGGGGGTCTCAATGAGCAGTTCTTC. Protein product: CSVRPTSGGLNEQFF.

This clonotype was counted a few times. This may come from a read error, since a much larger clone is one base off. The chain employs TRBV6-1 and TRBJ1-5; D is uncertain. This CDR3 is 17 amino acids long. Germline V gene data show CDR1 as MNHNS and CDR2 as SASEGT. The DNA of the CDR3 is TGTGCCAGCAGTGAAGAAATCGAGAGCTATAGCAATCAGCTCCAGCATTTT. Its translation is CASSEEIESYSNQLQHF.

This clonotype was counted ten times or more. The J gene is TRBJ1-2, the V gene TRBV29-1; 8 nucleotides match TRBD1. J was trimmed by 4 bases and V by 8 bases; bases with no gene match: 12. The V gene's germline CDR1 is SQVTM and CDR2 ANQGSEA. The CDR3 covers 14 residues. The CDR3 DNA reads as TGCAGCACCAAACCAGGGGGCATCGGCTATGGCTACACCTTC. Its translation is CSTKPGGIGYGYTF. The whole variable domain, filled in from reference TRBV29-1 and TRBJ1-2, reads SAVISQKPSRDICQRGTSLTIQCQVDSQVTMMFWYRQQPGQSLTLIATANQGSEATYESGFVIDKFPISRPNLTFSTLTVSNMSPEDSSIYLCSTKPGGIGYGYTFGSGTRLTVV.

The chain joins TRBV10-2 to TRBJ2-1, with 8 bases identical to TRBD1. The J segment lost 4 bases and the V segment lost 6 bases, leaving 8 bases of the junction unmatched. The germline V gene encodes CDR1 WSHSY and CDR2 SAAADI. The length of the CDR3 is 15 residues. CDR3 region: CASRGGDRLYNEQFF. In nucleotides, the CDR3 is TGCGCCAGCAGGGGCGGGGACAGGCTATACAATGAGCAGTTCTTC.

The chain employs TRBV20-1 and TRBJ2-3; D perhaps matches TRBD1 (5 bases). This CDR3 has 11 residues. Germline CDR1 reads DFQATT; CDR2 reads SNEGSKA (reference sequence). V was cut by 5 bases and J by 8 bases, with 11 bases left in between. CDR3 in amino acids: CSALTVATQYF. The CDR3 DNA is TGCAGTGCTCTGACAGTTGCTACGCAGTATTTT.

This clonotype was seen a handful of times. The chain couples TRBV11-2 to TRBJ2-1; 8 positions agree with TRBD1. The V and J ends lost 5 bases and 7 bases, in that order; junction bases with no gene match: 4. The CDR3 runs to 13 residues. CDR1 is SGHAT and CDR2 is FQNNGV in the germline V gene. CDR3 DNA sequence: TGTGCCAGCAGCGTCCGGACAGGGAATGAGCAGTTCTTC. It encodes CASSVRTGNEQFF. Full variable domain (outside the CDR3, taken from reference TRBV11-2 and TRBJ2-1): EAGVAQSPRYKIIEKRQSVAFWCNPISGHATLYWYQQILGQGPKLLIQFQNNGVVDDSQLPKDRFSAERLKGVDSTLKIQPAKLEDSAVYLCASSVRTGNEQFFGPGTRLTVL.

The chain recombines TRBV12-3 or TRBV12-4 with TRBJ1-5, with TRBD1 matching over 8 bases. CDR3 length: 14 residues. Losses at the gene ends were 8 bases for V and 1 base for J; bases not matched to a gene: 4. CDR3 loop: CASDRGGSNQPQHF. In DNA form, the CDR3 reads TGTGCCAGCGACAGGGGTGGGAGCAATCAGCCCCAGCATTTT.

The V and J genes are TRBV30 and TRBJ2-3; D gene ambiguous. The germline V and J ends were trimmed by 0 bases and 2 bases, with 9 bases remaining between them. Germline-derived CDR1 and CDR2 are GTSNPN and SVGIG (reference sequence). This CDR3 has 14 amino acids. The chain's CDR3 is CAWSVDHNTDTQYF. As DNA, the CDR3 is TGTGCCTGGAGTGTGGACCACAACACAGATACGCAGTATTTT. Together with reference TRBV30 and TRBJ2-3, the CDR3 gives the full variable domain: SQTIHQWPATLVQPVGSPLSLECTVEGTSNPNLYWYRQAAGRGLQLLFYSVGIGQISSEVPQNLSASRPQDRQFILSSKKLLLSDSGFYLCAWSVDHNTDTQYFGPGTRLTVL.

V gene TRBV10-3 combines with J gene TRBJ1-5, with 7 bases aligning to TRBD1. Germline CDR1 and CDR2: ENHRY and SYGVKD. This CDR3 region has 13 residues. V gave up 6 bases and J gave up 5 bases; unmatched junction bases: 4. The CDR3 loop reads CAIRDRQDQPQHF. In DNA form, the CDR3 reads TGTGCCATCAGGGACAGGCAGGATCAGCCCCAGCATTTT.